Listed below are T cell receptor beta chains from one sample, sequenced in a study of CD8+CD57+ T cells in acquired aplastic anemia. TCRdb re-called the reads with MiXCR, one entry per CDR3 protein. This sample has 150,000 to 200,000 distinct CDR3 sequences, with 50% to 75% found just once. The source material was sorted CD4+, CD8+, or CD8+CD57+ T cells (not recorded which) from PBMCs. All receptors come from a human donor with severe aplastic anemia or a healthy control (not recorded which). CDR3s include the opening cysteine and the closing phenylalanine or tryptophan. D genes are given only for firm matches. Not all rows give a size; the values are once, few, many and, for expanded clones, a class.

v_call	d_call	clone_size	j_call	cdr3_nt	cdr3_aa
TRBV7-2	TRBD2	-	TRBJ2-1	TGTGCCAGCAGCTTAGTGGCGGGAGGGGGATACAATGAGCAGTTCTTC	CASSLVAGGGYNEQFF
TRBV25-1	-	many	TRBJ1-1	TGTGCCAGCAGCGGTGCATTGGGAGCGGCTTTCTTT	CASSGALGAAFF
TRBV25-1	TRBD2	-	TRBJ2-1	TGTGCTACAGCGTGGACTAGCGGATTTAATGAGCAGTTCTTC	CATAWTSGFNEQFF
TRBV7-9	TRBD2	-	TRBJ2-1	TGTGCCAGCAGCTCCCGCCCGCTAGCGGAGCACAATGAGCAGTTCTTC	CASSSRPLAEHNEQFF
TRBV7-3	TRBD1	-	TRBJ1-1	TGTGCCAGCAGGCCACGGACAGGGGGAATGAACACTGAAGCTTTCTTT	CASRPRTGGMNTEAFF
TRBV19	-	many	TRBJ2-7	TGTGCCAGTAGTATGGTAGGTTCCTTAGCCGACGAGCAGTACTTC	CASSMVGSLADEQYF
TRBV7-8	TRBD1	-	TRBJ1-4	TGTGCCAGCAGCTTAGGGGACAGGGGTCACGGACTGTTTTTT	CASSLGDRGHGLFF
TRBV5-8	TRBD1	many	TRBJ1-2	TGTGCCAGCAGCCCTGTCCAGGGGGATGGCTACACCTTC	CASSPVQGDGYTF
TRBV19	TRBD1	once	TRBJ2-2	TGTGCCAGTAGTATAGGACAGGGCCCCAACACCGGGGAGCTGTTTTTT	CASSIGQGPNTGELFF
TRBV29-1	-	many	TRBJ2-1	TGCAGCGTTGATATGGGGAGTGAGCAGTTCTTC	CSVDMGSEQFF
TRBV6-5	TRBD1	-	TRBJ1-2	TGTGCCATCAGTGCGACAGGGAACTTTAACTATGGCTACACCTTC	CAISATGNFNYGYTF
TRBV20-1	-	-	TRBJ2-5	TGCAGTGCTAGAGGAACTAGTACCAGTGAGACCCAGTACTTC	CSARGTSTSETQYF
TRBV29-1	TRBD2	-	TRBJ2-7	TGCAGCTTGTTTCCGGGACTACATTTCTACGAGCAGTACTTC	CSLFPGLHFYEQYF
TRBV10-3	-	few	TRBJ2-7	TGTGCCATCAGTTCGGGGCCCACCTACGAGCAGTACTTC	CAISSGPTYEQYF
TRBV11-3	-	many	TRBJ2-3	TGTGCCAGCAGCCATTCAGGAGACCGCACAGATACGCAGTATTTT	CASSHSGDRTDTQYF
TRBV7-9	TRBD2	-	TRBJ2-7	TGCGCCAGCAGCCAAGATCCGGGGGGACGGTCCTACGAGCAGTACTTC	CASSQDPGGRSYEQYF
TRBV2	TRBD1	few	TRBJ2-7	TGTGCCAGCAGTCGACAGAGGACAGGGTCGTACGAGCAGTACTTC	CASSRQRTGSYEQYF
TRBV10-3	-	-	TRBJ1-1	TGTGCCATCGAGGACAGAACGAACACTGAAGCTTTCTTT	CAIEDRTNTEAFF
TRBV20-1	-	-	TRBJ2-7	TGCAGTGCAAGGGACATCTACGAGCAGTACTTC	CSARDIYEQYF
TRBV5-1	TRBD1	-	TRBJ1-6	TGCGCCAGCAGCTTTGGAGGACAGGGTGACAATTCACCCCTCCACTTT	CASSFGGQGDNSPLHF
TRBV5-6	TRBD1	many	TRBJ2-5	TGTGCCAGCAGCTTGGATCCTGGGACAGGGATTACGGAGACCCAGTACTTC	CASSLDPGTGITETQYF
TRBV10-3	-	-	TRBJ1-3	TGTGCCATCAGTGAGTCTTGGCAGGGCACTGGTGGAAACACCATATATTTC	CAISESWQGTGGNTIYF
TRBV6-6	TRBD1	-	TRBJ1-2	TGTGCCAGCAGTACCTCTGACCGGACAGGGGGCGGCTACACCTTC	CASSTSDRTGGGYTF
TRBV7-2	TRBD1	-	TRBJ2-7	TGTGCCAGCAGCGTCACGGGACAGCCAGGCTACGAGCAGTACTTC	CASSVTGQPGYEQYF
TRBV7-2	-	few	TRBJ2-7	TGTGCCAGCAGCTTAGATCACAGACATTCCTACGAGCAGTACTTC	CASSLDHRHSYEQYF
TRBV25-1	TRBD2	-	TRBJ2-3	TGTGCCAGCAGTGAAGGGGGGTTAGCGGGAGGGCGCACAGATACGCAGTATTTT	CASSEGGLAGGRTDTQYF
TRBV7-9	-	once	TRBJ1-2	TGTGCCAGCAGCCCCTTGGGGGGTGCGCCTAACTATGGCTACACCTTC	CASSPLGGAPNYGYTF
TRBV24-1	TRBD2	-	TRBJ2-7	TGTGCCACCAGTGATAGGGGACTAGCGGGGGGGAGCTCCTACGAGCAGTACTTC	CATSDRGLAGGSSYEQYF